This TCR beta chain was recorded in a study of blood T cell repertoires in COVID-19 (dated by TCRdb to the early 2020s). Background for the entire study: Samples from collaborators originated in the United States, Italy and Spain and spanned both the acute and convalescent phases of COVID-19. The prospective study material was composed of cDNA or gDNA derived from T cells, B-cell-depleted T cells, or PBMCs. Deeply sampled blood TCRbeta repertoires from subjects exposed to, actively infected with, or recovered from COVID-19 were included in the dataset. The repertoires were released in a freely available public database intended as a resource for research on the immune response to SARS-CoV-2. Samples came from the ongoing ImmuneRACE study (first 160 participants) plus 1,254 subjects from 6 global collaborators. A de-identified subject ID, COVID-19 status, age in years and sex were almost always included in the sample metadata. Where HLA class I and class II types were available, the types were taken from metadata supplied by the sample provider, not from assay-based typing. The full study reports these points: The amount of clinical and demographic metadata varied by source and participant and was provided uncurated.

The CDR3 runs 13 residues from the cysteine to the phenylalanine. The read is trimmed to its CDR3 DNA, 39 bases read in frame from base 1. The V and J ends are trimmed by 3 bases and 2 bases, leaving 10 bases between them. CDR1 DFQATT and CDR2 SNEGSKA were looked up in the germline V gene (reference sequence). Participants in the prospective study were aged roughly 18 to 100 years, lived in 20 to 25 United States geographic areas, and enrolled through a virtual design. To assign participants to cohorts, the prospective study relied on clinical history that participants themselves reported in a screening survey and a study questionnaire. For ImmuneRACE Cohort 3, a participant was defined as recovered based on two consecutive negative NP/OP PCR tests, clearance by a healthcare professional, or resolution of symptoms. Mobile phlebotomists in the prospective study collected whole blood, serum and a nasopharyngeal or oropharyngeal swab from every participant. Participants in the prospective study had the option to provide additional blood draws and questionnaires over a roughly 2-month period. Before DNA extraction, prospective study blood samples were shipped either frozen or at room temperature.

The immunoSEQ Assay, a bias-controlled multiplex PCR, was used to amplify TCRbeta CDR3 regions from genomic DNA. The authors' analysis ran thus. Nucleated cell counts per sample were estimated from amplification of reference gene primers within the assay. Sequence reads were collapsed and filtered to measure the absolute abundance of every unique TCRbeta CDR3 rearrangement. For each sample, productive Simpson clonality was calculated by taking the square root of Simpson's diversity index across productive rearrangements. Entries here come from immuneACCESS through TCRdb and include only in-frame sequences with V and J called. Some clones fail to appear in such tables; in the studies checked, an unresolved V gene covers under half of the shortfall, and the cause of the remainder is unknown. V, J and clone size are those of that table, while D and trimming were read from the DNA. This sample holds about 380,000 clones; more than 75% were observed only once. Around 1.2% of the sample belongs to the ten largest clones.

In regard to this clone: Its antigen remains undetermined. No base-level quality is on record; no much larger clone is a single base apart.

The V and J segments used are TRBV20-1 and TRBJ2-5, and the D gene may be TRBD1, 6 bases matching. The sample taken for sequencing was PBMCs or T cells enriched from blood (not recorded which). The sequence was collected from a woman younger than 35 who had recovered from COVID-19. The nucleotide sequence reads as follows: TGCAGTGCTAGTGAGAGGGGGCAAGAGACCCAGTACTTC. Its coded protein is CSASERGQETQYF.